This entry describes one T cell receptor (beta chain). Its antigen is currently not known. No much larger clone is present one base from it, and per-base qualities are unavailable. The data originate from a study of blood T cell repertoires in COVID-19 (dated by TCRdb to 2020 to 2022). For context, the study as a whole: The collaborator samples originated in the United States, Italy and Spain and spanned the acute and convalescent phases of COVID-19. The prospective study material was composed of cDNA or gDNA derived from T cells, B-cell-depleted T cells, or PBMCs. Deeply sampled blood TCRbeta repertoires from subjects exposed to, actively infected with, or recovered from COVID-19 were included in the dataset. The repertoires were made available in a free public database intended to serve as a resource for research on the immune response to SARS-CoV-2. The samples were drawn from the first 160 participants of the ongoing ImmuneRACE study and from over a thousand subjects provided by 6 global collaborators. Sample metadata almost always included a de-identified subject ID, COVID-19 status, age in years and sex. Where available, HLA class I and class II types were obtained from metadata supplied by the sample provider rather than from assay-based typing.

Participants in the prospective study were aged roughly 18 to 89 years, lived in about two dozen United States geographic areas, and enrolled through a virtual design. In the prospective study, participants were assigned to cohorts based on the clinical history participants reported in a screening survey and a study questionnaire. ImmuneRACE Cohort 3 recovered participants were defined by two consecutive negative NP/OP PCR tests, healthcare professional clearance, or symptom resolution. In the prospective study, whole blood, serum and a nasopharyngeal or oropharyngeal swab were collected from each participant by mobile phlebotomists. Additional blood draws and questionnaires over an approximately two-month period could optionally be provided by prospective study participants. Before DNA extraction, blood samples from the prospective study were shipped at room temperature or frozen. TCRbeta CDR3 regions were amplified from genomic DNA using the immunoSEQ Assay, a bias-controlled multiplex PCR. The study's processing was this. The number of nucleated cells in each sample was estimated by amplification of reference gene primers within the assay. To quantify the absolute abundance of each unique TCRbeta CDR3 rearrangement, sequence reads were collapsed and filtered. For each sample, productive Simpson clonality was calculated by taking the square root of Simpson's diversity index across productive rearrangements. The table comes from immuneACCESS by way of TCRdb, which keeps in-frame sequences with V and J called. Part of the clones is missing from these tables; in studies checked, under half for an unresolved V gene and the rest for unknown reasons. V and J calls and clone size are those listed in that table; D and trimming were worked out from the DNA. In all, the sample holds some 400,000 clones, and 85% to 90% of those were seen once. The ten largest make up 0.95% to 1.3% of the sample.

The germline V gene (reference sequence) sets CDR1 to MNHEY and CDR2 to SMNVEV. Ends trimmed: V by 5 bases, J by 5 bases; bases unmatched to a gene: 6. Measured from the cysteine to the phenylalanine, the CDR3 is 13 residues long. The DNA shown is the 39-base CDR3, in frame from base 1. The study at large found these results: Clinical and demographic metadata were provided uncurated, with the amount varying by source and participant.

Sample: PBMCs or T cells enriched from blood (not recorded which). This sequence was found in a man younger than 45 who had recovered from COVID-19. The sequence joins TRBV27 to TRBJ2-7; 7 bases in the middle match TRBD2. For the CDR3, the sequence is CASSESGNHEQYF. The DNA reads TGTGCCAGCAGTGAGAGCGGGAACCACGAGCAGTACTTC.